This TCR beta chain was documented in a study of T cell repertoires in cytomegalovirus infection (dated by TCRdb to about 2019). About the investigation overall: The HLA type of each donor mattered for the analysis, because public TCR beta signatures pointed to carriage of CMV infection along with the matching HLA type.

These reads were obtained on an Illumina HiSeq 1500. TCRdb applied fastp at Q25 and MiXCR to the public reads, then kept only in-frame beta chains. Each CDR3 protein gets just one entry, which takes the most common genes and DNA from the rows behind it. The sample table records tens of thousands of distinct CDR3 sequences; 20% to 25% of these occur just once. About a fifth of the sample belongs to the ten largest clones. This clonotype was recorded a few times. This clone's antigen is unknown. The input lacks base qualities; no much larger clone sits a single base away. Here is what the overall study found, with its caveats: Carriers of CMV infection plus the relevant HLA type were discriminated by the cumulative frequency of public TCR beta family members in the study cohort and in an independent roughly 350-donor cohort. The ex vivo response was dominated by HLA-C-restricted CMV-specific TCR beta clonotypes, which also provided the single most frequent clonotype in two of eight donors.

The CDR3 numbers 15 residues from cysteine through phenylalanine. This entry keeps only the CDR3 DNA: 45 bases, framed from base 1. Relative to germline, V is 8 bases shorter and J is 3 bases shorter, with 17 bases between their ends. Per the germline V gene, SGHTA is the CDR1 and FQGNSA is the CDR2. The receptor was derived from a human donor in good health (CMV status not recorded). Some clones in this sample may be carry-over from other donors' samples. The sequenced material came from PBMCs, sequenced either directly or after in vitro stimulation (not recorded which). The chain is made from TRBV7-2 and TRBJ2-1; the D call is tentative, TRBD1 or TRBD2, as each matches 5 bases. CDR3 sequence: CASGLAGAVYNEQFF. The DNA sequence is given as TGTGCCAGCGGTTTGGCCGGGGCCGTCTACAATGAGCAGTTCTTC.